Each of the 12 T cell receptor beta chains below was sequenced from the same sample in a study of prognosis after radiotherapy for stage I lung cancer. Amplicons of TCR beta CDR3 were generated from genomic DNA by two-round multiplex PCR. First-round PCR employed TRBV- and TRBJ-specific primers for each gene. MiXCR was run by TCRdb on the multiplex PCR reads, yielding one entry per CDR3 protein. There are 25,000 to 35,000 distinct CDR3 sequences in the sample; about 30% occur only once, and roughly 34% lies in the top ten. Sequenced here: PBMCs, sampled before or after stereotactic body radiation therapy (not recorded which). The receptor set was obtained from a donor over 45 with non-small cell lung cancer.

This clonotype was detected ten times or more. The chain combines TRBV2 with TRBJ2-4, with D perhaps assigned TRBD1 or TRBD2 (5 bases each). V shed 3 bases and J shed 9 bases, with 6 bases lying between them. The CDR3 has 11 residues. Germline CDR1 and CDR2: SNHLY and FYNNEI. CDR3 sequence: CASSERGIQYF. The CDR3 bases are TGTGCCAGCAGTGAGAGGGGCATTCAGTACTTC.

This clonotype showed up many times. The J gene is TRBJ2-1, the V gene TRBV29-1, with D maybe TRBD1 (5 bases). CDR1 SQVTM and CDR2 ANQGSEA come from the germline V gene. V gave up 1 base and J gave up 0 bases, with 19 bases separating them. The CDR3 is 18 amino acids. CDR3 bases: TGCAGCGTTGAAGCGACACCCGGTGGCGACAGCTCCTACAATGAGCAGTTCTTC. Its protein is CSVEATPGGDSSYNEQFF.

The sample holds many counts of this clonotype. This CDR3 is CASSLEQGRQDTQYF. CDR3 sequence (DNA): TGTGCCAGCTCACTAGAACAGGGACGTCAAGATACGCAGTATTTT. The chain uses TRBV18 and TRBJ2-3; D is possibly TRBD1 (6 bases). V lost 4 bases, J lost 5 bases, and 16 bases lay in between. The CDR3 runs 15 residues. CDR1 is KGHSH and CDR2 is LQKENI in the germline V gene.

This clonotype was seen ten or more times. CDR3 in DNA: TGTGCCAGCTCACCACCCGCCAGGGATAGGGGTGAGCAGTTCTTC. Its protein product is CASSPPARDRGEQFF. The rearrangement joins TRBV18 to TRBJ2-1; maybe TRBD1 (5 bases). The CDR3 length is 15 residues. Germline CDR1 is KGHSH and CDR2 is LQKENI. Trimming removed 0 bases at V and 9 bases at J, with 15 bases between.

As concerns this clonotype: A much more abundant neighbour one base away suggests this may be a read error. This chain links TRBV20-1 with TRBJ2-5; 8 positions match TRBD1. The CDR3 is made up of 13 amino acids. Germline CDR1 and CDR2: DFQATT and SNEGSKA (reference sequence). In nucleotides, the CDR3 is TGCAGTGCACCCCCAAGGGGACAGGAGATCCAGTACTTC. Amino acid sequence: CSAPPRGQEIQYF.

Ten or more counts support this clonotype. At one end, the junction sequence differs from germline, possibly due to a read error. The CDR3 DNA sequence: TGTGCCATTTCCCGTGAGACTAGCCGCATCTTC. It encodes CAISRETSRIF. The chain has TRBV6-1 and TRBJ2-1, with 7 bases that match TRBD2. This CDR3 comprises 11 residues. Per germline, CDR1 MNHNS and CDR2 SASEGT.

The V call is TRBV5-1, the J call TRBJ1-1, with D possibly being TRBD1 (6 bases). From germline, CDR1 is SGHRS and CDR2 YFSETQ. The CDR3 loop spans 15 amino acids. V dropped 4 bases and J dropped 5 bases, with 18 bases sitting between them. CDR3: CASSPGGGAGTEAFF. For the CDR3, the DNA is TGCGCCAGCAGCCCCGGAGGGGGGGCGGGGACTGAAGCTTTCTTT.

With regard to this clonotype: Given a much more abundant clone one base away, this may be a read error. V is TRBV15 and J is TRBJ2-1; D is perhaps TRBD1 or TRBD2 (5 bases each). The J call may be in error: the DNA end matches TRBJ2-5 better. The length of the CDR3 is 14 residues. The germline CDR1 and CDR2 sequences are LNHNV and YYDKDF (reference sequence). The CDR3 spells CATIPRGRGETQYF. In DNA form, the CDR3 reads TGTGCCACCATCCCTCGGGGAAGGGGAGAGACCCAGTACTTC.

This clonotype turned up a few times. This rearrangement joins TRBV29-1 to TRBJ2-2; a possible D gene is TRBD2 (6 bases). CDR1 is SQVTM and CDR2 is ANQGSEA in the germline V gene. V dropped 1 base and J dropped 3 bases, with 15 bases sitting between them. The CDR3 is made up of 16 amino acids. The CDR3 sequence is CSVEAGDYADTGELFF. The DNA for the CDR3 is TGCAGCGTTGAAGCGGGAGATTACGCGGACACCGGGGAGCTGTTTTTT.

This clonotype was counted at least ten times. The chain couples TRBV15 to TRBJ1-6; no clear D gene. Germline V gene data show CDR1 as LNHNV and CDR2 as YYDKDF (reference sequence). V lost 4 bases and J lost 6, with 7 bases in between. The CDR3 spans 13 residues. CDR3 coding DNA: TGTGCCACCAGCAAAGACCCTAATTCACCCCTCCACTTT. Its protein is CATSKDPNSPLHF. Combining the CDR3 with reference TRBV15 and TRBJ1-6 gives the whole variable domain DAMVIQNPRYQVTQFGKPVTLSCSQTLNHNVMYWYQQKSSQAPKLLFHYYDKDFNNEADTPDNFQSRRPNTSFCFLDIRSPGLGDTAMYLCATSKDPNSPLHFGNGTRLTVT.

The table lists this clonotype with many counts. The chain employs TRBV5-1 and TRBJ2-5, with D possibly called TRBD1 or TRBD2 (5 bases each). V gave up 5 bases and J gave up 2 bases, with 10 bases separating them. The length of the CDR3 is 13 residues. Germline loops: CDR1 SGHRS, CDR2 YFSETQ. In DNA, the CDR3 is TGCGCCAGCAGGTGGGACGCACAAGAGACCCAGTACTTC. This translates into CASRWDAQETQYF.

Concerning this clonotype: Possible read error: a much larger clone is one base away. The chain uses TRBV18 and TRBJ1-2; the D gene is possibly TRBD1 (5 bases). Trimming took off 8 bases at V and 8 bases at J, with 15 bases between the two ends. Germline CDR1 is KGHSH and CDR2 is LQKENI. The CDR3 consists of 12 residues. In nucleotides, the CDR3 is TGTGCCAGCAGGGACGGCCCGAAGGGCTACACCTTC. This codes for CASRDGPKGYTF.